Sequencing of this T cell receptor (beta chain) was carried out in a study of cytomegalovirus exposure and HLA in healthy donors (dated by TCRdb to 2015 to 2018). About the investigation overall: An earlier analysis of 587 of the donors reported under 300 Gb of sequence data and 90 million to 120 million unique TCR beta sequences obtained from about 180 million T cells. Around 330 gigabases of sequencing data and around 80 million unique TCR sequences made up an early release that covered 500 to 700 HLA-typed donors. Of the approximately 400 genotyped donors, about 80% fell in the genetic ancestry cluster associated with self-reported Caucasian donors. The study aimed to test whether cataloging public T cell receptors could reveal signatures of past pathogen exposure. The T cell repertoires of 666 subjects were profiled by immunosequencing and related to cytomegalovirus serostatus. Along with the 666-subject first cohort, a separate validation cohort of over 90 different subjects was used. To predict cytomegalovirus infection status, the study brought together high-throughput TCR immunosequencing, statistical association of individual TCRs with disease status, and machine learning. To study patterns of TCR occurrence, a later analysis re-analyzed previously published TCR beta repertoires from 700 or so donors and added high-resolution HLA genotyping. Rather than using new phenotypic data, the later analysis identified candidate immune exposures from TCR beta sequences and from how often those sequences occurred across donors. To decide whether each TCR beta V gene segment behaved as functional or pseudogenic, an earlier analysis of approximately 590 of the donors relied on high-throughput TCR beta sequencing. Alongside the repertoire data, information on donor age, sex, ethnicity and CMV serostatus was compiled. Genome-wide SNP genotypes for about three fifths of the roughly 670 donors were used in a later genetic analysis, which treated that subset as a discovery cohort. All discovery cohort repertoires had been generated on a single sequencing platform. HLA typing covered class I and class II loci at four-digit resolution. Typing coverage differed by locus: A, B, C, DRB1 and DQB1 were typed in roughly 620-630 donors, DQA1 in 522, DPA1 in 600 to 610, and DPB1 in about 450. Five DR-DQ haplotypes were treated as single units for association and clustering because of strong linkage in the cohort. On average, roughly 240,000 unique TCR beta nucleotide sequences were sequenced per donor among a few hundred genotyped donors of the cohort, with roughly 18% of those sequences being non-productive.

Library prep was done by the immunoSEQ multiplex PCR assay. A mixture of 60 forward primers for TCR Vbeta segments and 13 reverse primers for TCR Jbeta segments was used in the multiplex PCR. A multiplex PCR assay on genomic DNA amplified the CDR3 region of rearranged TCR beta genes. Amplified TCR beta libraries were sequenced as 87-base-pair reads on the Illumina HiSeq System. Regarding the original processing steps: In a later analysis, about 80 million unique TCR beta chains were counted across the approximately 640 repertoires, and roughly 11 million of these chains were shared by at least two donors. Raw reads were error-corrected and collapsed into unique sequences by a nearest-neighbor algorithm in which closely related sequences were merged to remove PCR and sequencing errors. V, D and J gene segments were assigned by aligning CDR3 sequences to IMGT reference sequences. For a sequence to be retained, a match of at least six nucleotides was required to both a V gene segment and a J gene segment. A rearrangement was called productive if the CDR3 had no stop codons and remained in frame with V and J, and every other rearrangement was called non-productive. CDR3 was defined according to IMGT convention as the region running from the second conserved V-encoded cysteine to the conserved J-encoded phenylalanine. The earlier analysis of about 610 of the donors excluded any sequence lacking an unambiguous match to a single V gene segment. An earlier analysis of 587 of the donors classified V segments as functional when productive rearrangements were above 56.7% and as segregating when the standard deviation between donors was above 5%. A statistical classification framework was built for diagnosing cytomegalovirus status from the catalog of TCR beta chain sequences. In a later analysis, V and J genes were assigned by comparing TCR nucleotide sequences against IMGT/GENE-DB human TR gene sequences. A later analysis assigned CDR3 sequences and most-parsimonious VDJ recombination scenarios with the TCRdist pipeline. In a later analysis, each TCR beta chain was defined by its CDR3 amino acid sequence together with its V-gene family, and reads without a unique V-gene family were excluded. In a later analysis, fewer than 650 highly shared, low-generation-probability nucleotide sequences were removed to address suspected cross-contamination and a sequencing artifact. For each public chain, a later analysis derived a clonal expansion index from normalized ranks of inferred template counts within each repertoire. A later analysis computed generation probabilities with a VDJ recombination model fitted to out-of-frame rearrangements, and checked the results against IGoR. In a later analysis, TCR-TCR, TCR-HLA and TCR-CMV co-occurrence was scored with hypergeometric tests, and a repertoire-size bias correction was applied to TCR pairs. To estimate false discovery rates, a later analysis permuted the HLA or CMV assignments 20 times. A later analysis grouped co-occurring TCRs with DBSCAN, adding TCRdist sequence similarity when clustering within HLA-allele-positive subsets. Repertoires with fewer than 30,000 or more than 120,000 public chains, plus five repertoires with anomalous nucleotide sharing, were excluded from co-occurrence clustering. The clones in this table, taken by TCRdb from immuneACCESS, are in-frame only. Not every clone is retained; where verified, under half of the shortfall comes from an unresolved V gene, and the cause of the rest is unknown. That table supplies the V and J calls and clone size; D and trimming were determined from the DNA. The sample table lists 140,000 or so clones, roughly 80% of them with a count of one. Less than 1.5% of the sample is taken by the ten largest.

Study-wide conclusions, independent of this receptor: An association between a missense DCLRE1C variant and V-gene and J-gene trimming of TCR beta chains was found in a later genetic analysis and replicated in an independent cohort. Correlated functional status among segregating V segments might be attributable to linkage disequilibrium, but an unknown experimental factor could not be ruled out. In vitro tests confirmed that a few of the cytomegalovirus-associated TCR beta chains recognize cytomegalovirus antigens. In a later analysis, HLA-associated TCR beta chains showed more clonal expansion and lower generation probabilities than non-associated chains that were equally common. Because HLA typing was unavailable for some donors at each locus, only the typed subset was used in association tests. In a later analysis, most CMV-associated TCR beta chains were found to appear HLA-restricted, with HLA associations seemingly driven largely by CMV exposure. According to a later analysis, parvovirus B19, influenza, CMV and Epstein-Barr virus appeared linked to several top co-occurrence clusters. The authors suggested that the approach could potentially be extended to other disease states and immunological phenotypes. The 87-base-pair reads could not distinguish some IMGT-functional V segments, including TRBV6-2 and TRBV6-3, so those segments were excluded. In an earlier analysis of 500 to 650 of the donors, most TCR beta V segments appeared in productive rearrangements about 90% or about 30% of the time, broadly matching IMGT annotations. Sequencing depth was assumed to be roughly uniform across donors in the presence/absence analyses, though that assumption may not hold. Because counts were too low, about 18 rarely observed V segments, including chromosome 9 orphons, were excluded from the earlier analysis of roughly 580 of the donors. The classifier was reported to diagnose cytomegalovirus status with high specificity and sensitivity in both the original cohort and the validation cohort. According to a later genetic analysis, donors in an Asian-associated ancestry cluster had fewer N-insertions in productive TCRs than the roughly 660-donor mean. Most TCR sequences were observed very rarely across donors, whereas some public TCRs were present in many individuals. The only immune exposure information available for the cohort was CMV serostatus. In the study, some 160 TCR beta chains were listed as associated with cytomegalovirus. This cohort had only TCR beta chains sequenced, and the lack of alpha or paired-chain data limited which features could be detected. Assigning TCR associations to individual alleles was difficult when HLA alleles, especially DR and DQ, strongly co-occurred. In a later analysis, about 17,000 TCR beta sequences were associated with specific HLA alleles at a false discovery rate of 0.05. A further reported finding was that TCR beta sequences accurately predicted the HLA-A and HLA-B alleles for most subjects in the first cohort. A cluster of highly shared sequence variants was judged likely to represent a technical artifact of the sequencing pipeline. A later analysis found that TCR association rates varied across HLA loci, with DRB1 alleles showing the most associated TCRs and HLA-C alleles the fewest.

The CDR3 starts with the cysteine, ends with the phenylalanine, and has 14 residues. Only the CDR3 region is kept as DNA, spanning 42 bases read in frame from base 1. The germline V gene encodes CDR1 KGHSH and CDR2 LQKENI. V and J are truncated by 3 bases and 6 bases respectively, leaving an intervening sequence of 11 bases. This clone was seen a few times. Its target antigen remains unknown. No per-base quality is available; no much larger clone lies one base away. In total, over 600 healthy bone marrow donors made up the cohort. At the time of sampling, every cohort member was nominally healthy, though immune exposures that went unrecorded were likely present. The donor was CMV seronegative and belonged to the group of approximately 320 seronegative cohort members. A peripheral blood sample was provided by each donor, and peripheral blood mononuclear cells were used for TCR beta sequencing. Genomic DNA was extracted from the blood cell samples with the Qiagen DNeasy Blood Extraction Kit.

Recombination linked TRBV18 to TRBJ2-2; TRBD1 is perhaps the D gene, given 5 matching bases. The sample consisted of PBMCs. This clonotype was sampled from a female donor in good health and CMV-seronegative. The CDR3 reads as follows: CASSPPGQSGELFF. The bases read TGTGCCAGCTCACCGCCAGGGCAGTCCGGGGAGCTGTTTTTT. Full variable domain (CDR3 extended with the reference TRBV18 and TRBJ2-2 proteins): NAGVMQNPRHLVRRRGQEARLRCSPMKGHSHVYWYRQLPEEGLKFMVYLQKENIIDESGMPKERFSAEFPKEGPSILRIQQVVRGDSAAYFCASSPPGQSGELFFGEGSRLTVL.